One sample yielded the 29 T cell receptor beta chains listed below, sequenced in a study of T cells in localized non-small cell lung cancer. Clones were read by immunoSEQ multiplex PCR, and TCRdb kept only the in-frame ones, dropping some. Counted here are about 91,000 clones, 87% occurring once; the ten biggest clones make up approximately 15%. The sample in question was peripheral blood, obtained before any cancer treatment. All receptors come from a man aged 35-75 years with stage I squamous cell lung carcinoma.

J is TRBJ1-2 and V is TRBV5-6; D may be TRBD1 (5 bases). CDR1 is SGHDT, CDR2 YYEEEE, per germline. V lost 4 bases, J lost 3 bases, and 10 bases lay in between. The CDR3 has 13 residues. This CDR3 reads CASSHDSYYGYTF. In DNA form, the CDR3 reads TGTGCCAGCAGCCACGACAGTTACTATGGCTACACCTTC.

This CDR3 is CASSPPTGGEVNQPQHF. CDR3 coding DNA: TGCGCCAGCAGCCCCCCGACAGGGGGCGAGGTCAATCAGCCCCAGCATTTT. The chain employs TRBV4-3 and TRBJ1-5; TRBD1 aligns across 10 bases. The CDR3 totals 17 residues. Germline lookup yields CDR1 LGHNA and CDR2 YSLEER. With 4 bases clipped from V and 3 bases from J, the junction kept 9 bases outside the gene matches.

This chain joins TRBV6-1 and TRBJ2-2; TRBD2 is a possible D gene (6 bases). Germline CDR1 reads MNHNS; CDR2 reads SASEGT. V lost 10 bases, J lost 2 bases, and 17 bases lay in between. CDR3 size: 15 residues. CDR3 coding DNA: TGTGCCACCTCCGAAACTAGCCTCAACACCGGGGAGCTGTTTTTT. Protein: CATSETSLNTGELFF.

CDR3 in amino acids: CATLGLYTIYF. Here the CDR3 DNA reads TGTGCCACCCTGGGGTTGTACACCATATATTTT. This rearrangement joins TRBV6-6 to TRBJ1-3; D uncertain. The germline V and J ends were trimmed by 10 bases and 8 bases, with 12 bases remaining between them. Germline V gene sequence: CDR1 MNHNY, CDR2 SVGAGI (reference sequence). This CDR3 is built from 11 residues.

The DNA of the CDR3 is TGTGCCAGCAGCTTGAGGCGGGAAGGTTATGGCTACACCTTC. Translation: CASSLRREGYGYTF. The chain links TRBV5-4 to TRBJ1-2, with D uncertain. V shed 1 base and J shed 5 bases, with 12 bases lying between them. The CDR3 spans 14 residues. Germline lookup yields CDR1 SGHNT and CDR2 YYREEE (reference sequence).

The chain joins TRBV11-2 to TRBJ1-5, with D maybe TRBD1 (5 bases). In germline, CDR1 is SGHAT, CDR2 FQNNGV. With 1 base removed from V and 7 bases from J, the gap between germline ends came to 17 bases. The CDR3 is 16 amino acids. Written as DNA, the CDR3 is TGTGCCAGCAGCTTAGGGCTCAGGGCAGGCGAGCAGCCCCAGCATTTT. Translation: CASSLGLRAGEQPQHF.

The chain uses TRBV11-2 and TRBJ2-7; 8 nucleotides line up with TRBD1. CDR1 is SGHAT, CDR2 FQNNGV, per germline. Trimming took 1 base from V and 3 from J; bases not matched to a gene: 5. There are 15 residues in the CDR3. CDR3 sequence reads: CASSLAGGGFYEQYF. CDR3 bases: TGTGCCAGCAGCTTAGCAGGGGGCGGATTCTACGAGCAGTACTTC.

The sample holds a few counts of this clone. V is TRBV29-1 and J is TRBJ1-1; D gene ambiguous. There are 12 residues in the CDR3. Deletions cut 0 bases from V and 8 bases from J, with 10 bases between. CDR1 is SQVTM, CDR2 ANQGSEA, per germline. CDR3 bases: TGCAGCGTTGAAGAGGCCAGAGGCGAAGCTTTCTTT. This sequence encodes CSVEEARGEAFF.

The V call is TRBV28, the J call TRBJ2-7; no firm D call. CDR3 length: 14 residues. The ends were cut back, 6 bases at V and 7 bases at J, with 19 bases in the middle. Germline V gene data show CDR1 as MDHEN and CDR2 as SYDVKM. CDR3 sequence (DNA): TGTGCCAGCAGAGACCGGGCCTCCCGTGGAGAGCAGTACTTC. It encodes CASRDRASRGEQYF.

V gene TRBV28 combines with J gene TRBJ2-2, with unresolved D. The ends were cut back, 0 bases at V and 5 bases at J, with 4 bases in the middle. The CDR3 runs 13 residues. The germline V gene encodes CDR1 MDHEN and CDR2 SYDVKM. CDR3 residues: CASSLWQTGELFF. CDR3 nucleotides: TGTGCCAGCAGTTTATGGCAAACCGGGGAGCTGTTTTTT. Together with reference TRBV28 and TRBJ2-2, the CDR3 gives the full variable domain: DVKVTQSSRYLVKRTGEKVFLECVQDMDHENMFWYRQDPGLGLRLIYFSYDVKMKEKGDIPEGYSVSREKKERFSLILESASTNQTSMYLCASSLWQTGELFFGEGSRLTVL.

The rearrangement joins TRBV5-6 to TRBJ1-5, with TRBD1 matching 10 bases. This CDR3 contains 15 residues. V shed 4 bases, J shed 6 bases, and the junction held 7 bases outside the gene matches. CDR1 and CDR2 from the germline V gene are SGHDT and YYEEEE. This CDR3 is CASSTWTGGGQPQHF. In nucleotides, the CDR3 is TGTGCCAGCAGCACTTGGACAGGGGGGGGTCAGCCCCAGCATTTT.

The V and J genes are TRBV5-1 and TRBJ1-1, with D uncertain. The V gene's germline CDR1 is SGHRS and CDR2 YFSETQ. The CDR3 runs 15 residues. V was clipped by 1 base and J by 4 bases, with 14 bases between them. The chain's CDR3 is CASSLKSTEATEAFF. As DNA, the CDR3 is TGCGCCAGCAGCTTGAAGTCCACTGAGGCCACTGAAGCTTTCTTT.

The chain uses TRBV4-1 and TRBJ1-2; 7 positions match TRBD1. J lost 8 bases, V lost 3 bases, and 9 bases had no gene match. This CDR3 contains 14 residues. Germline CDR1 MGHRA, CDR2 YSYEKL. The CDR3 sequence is CASSQFDRVGGYTF. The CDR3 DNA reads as TGCGCCAGCAGCCAGTTCGACAGGGTCGGCGGCTACACCTTC.

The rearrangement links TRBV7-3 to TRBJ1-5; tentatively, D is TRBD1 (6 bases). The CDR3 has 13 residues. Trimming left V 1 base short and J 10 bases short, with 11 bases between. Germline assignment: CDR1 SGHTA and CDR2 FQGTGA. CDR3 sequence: CASSLIQGSPQHF. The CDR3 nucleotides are TGTGCCAGCAGCTTAATTCAGGGGTCACCCCAGCATTTT.

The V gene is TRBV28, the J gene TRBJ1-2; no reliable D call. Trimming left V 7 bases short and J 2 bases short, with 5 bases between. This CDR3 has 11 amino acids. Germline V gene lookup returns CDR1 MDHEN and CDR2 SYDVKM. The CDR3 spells CASKTNYGYTF. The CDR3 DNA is TGTGCCAGCAAAACCAACTATGGCTACACCTTC.

Here the CDR3 DNA reads TGCGCCAGCAGCTTGGAAGGGGGAAACACCGGGGAGCTGTTTTTT. Its translation is CASSLEGGNTGELFF. The rearrangement joins TRBV5-1 to TRBJ2-2, with TRBD1 as a possible D gene (6 bases). Per germline, CDR1 SGHRS and CDR2 YFSETQ. The CDR3 has 15 amino acids. V lost 0 bases, J lost 2 bases, and 8 bases lay in between. Full variable domain (rest looked up from reference TRBV5-1 and TRBJ2-2): KAGVTQTPRYLIKTRGQQVTLSCSPISGHRSVSWYQQTPGQGLQFLFEYFSETQRNKGNFPGRFSGRQFSNSRSEMNVSTLELGDSALYLCASSLEGGNTGELFFGEGSRLTVL.

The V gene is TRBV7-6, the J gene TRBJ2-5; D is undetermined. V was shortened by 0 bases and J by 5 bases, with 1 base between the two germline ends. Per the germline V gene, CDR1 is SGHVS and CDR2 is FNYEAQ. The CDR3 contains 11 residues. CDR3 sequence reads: CASSLAETQYF. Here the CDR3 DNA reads TGTGCCAGCAGCTTAGCCGAGACCCAGTACTTC.

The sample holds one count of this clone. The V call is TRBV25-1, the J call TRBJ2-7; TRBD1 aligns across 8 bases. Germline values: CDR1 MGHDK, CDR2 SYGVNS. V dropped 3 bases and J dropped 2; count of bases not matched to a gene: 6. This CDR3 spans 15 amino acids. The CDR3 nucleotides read TGTGCCAGCAGTGACCCCAGGACAGGGCCCTACGAGCAGTACTTC. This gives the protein CASSDPRTGPYEQYF.

Written as DNA, the CDR3 is TGTGCCAGCACCTGGACTAGCGGGACAAATGAGCAGTTCTTC. This gives the protein CASTWTSGTNEQFF. V usage is TRBV2 and J usage is TRBJ2-1; 12 positions match TRBD2. CDR1 SNHLY and CDR2 FYNNEI come from the germline V gene. V shed 7 bases, J shed 7 bases, and the junction held 5 bases outside the gene matches. The CDR3 length is 14 residues.

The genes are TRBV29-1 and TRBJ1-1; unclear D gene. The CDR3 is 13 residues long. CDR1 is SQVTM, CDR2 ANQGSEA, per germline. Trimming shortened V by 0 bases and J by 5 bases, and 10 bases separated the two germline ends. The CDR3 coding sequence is TGCAGCGTTGAAGATTTTGGGGTGACTGAAGCTTTCTTT. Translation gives CSVEDFGVTEAFF.

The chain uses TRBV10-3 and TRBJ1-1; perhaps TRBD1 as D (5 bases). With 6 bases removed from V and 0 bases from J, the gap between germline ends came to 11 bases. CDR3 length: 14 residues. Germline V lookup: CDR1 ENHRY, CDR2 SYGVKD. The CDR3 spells CAIRGDGLNTEAFF. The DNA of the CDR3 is TGTGCCATCAGAGGGGACGGATTGAACACTGAAGCTTTCTTT.

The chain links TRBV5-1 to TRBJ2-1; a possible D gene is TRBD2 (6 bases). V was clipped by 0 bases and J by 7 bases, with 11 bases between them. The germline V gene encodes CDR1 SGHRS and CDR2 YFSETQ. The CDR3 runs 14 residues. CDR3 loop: CASSLEAGRNEQFF. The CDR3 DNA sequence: TGCGCCAGCAGCTTGGAGGCAGGGAGGAATGAGCAGTTCTTC.

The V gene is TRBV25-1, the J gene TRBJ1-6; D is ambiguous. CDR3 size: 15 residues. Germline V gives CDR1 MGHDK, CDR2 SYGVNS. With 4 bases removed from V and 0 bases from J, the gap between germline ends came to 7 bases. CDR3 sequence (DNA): TGTGCCAGCAGTGGGACGAGCTCCTATAATTCACCCCTCCACTTT. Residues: CASSGTSSYNSPLHF.

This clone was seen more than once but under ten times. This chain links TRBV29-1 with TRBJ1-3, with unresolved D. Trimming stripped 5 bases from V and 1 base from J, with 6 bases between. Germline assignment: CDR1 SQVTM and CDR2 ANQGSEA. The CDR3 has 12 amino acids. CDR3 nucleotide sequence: TGCAGCGTTCGGCAGTCTGGAAACACCATATATTTT. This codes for CSVRQSGNTIYF.

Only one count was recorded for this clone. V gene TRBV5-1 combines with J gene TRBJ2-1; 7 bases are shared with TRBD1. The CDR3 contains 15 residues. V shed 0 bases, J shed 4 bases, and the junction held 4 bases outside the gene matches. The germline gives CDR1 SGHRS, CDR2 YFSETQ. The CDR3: CASSLEGGQYNEQFF. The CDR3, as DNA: TGCGCCAGCAGCTTGGAAGGGGGCCAATACAATGAGCAGTTCTTC. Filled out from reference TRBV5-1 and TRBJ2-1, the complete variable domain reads KAGVTQTPRYLIKTRGQQVTLSCSPISGHRSVSWYQQTPGQGLQFLFEYFSETQRNKGNFPGRFSGRQFSNSRSEMNVSTLELGDSALYLCASSLEGGQYNEQFFGPGTRLTVL.

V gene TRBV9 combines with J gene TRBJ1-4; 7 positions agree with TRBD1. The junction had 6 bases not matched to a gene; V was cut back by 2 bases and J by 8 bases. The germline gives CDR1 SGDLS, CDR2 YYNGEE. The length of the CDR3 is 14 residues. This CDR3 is CASSVGGGREKLFF. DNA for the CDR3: TGTGCCAGCAGCGTGGGAGGGGGCCGAGAAAAACTGTTTTTT.

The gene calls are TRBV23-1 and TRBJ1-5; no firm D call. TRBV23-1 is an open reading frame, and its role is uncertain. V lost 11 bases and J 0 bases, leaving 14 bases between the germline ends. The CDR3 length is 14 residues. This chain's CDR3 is CASYGGYSNQPQHF. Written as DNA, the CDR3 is TGCGCCTCGTACGGTGGGTATAGCAATCAGCCCCAGCATTTT.

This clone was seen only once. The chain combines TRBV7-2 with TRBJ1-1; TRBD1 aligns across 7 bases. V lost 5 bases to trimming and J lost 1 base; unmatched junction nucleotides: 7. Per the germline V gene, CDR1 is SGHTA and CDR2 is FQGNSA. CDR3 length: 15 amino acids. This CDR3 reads CASSTSGQRNTEAFF. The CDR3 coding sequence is TGTGCCAGCAGCACCTCGGGACAGAGGAACACTGAAGCTTTCTTT.

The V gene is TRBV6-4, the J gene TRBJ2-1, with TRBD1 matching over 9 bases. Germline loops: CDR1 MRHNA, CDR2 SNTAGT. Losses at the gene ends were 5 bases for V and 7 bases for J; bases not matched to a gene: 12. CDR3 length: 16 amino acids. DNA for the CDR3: TGTGCCAGCAGTCTTCACAGGGGGCGAGGGATGAATGAGCAGTTCTTC. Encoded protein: CASSLHRGRGMNEQFF.